Below, 17 T cell receptor beta chains from the same sample are listed, as sequenced in a study of T cell repertoires in cytomegalovirus infection (dated by TCRdb to between 2018 and 2020). Reads for this sample came from an Illumina HiSeq 1500. The public sequencing data were trimmed at Q25 with fastp and processed into clonotypes with MiXCR by TCRdb, which kept only in-frame beta chains. CDR3 protein sequences are deduplicated, and each keeps its most common genes and DNA. In this sample the table shows approximately 500,000 distinct CDR3 sequences, more than 15% of which occur a single time. More than 20% of the sample is held by the ten biggest clonotypes. Specimen: CD8+ T cells from PBMCs. These receptors originate from a human donor in good health (CMV status not recorded). Some clones in this sample may be carry-over from other donors' samples.

A note on this clonotype: A junction end diverges from the germline sequence, so it may reflect a read error. CDR3 sequence: CASSLGTLGAGEMFF. For the CDR3, the DNA is TGTGCCAGCAGCCTAGGGACTCTCGGCGCCGGGGAGATGTTTTTT. This chain links TRBV28 with TRBJ2-2; D might be TRBD2 (6 bases). Germline assignment: CDR1 MDHEN and CDR2 SYDVKM. The CDR3 totals 15 residues. Full variable domain (missing parts from reference TRBV28 and TRBJ2-2): DVKVTQSSRYLVKRTGEKVFLECVQDMDHENMFWYRQDPGLGLRLIYFSYDVKMKEKGDIPEGYSVSREKKERFSLILESASTNQTSMYLCASSLGTLGAGEMFFGEGSRLTVL.

The sample holds a few counts of this clonotype. This rearrangement joins TRBV11-2 to TRBJ2-2; D is perhaps TRBD1 or TRBD2 (5 bases each). The V end was cut by 0 bases, the J end by 7 bases, with 15 bases between. The CDR3 totals 16 residues. Germline CDR1 SGHAT, CDR2 FQNNGV. CDR3 loop: CASSLDQRGAGGELFF. Here the CDR3 DNA reads TGTGCCAGCAGCTTAGATCAAAGGGGCGCGGGCGGGGAGCTGTTTTTT.

This clonotype was counted a few times. This rearrangement joins TRBV12-5 to TRBJ1-2; no firm D call. V dropped 1 base and J dropped 7 bases, with 13 bases sitting between them. The CDR3 consists of 14 residues. The V gene's germline CDR1 is LGHNT and CDR2 FRNRAP. The CDR3: CASGLEQPPPGYTF. As DNA, the CDR3 is TGTGCTAGTGGTTTGGAACAGCCACCCCCTGGCTACACCTTC.

This clonotype was seen a few times. The chain recombines TRBV5-4 with TRBJ1-1, with a weak D call TRBD1 (5 bases). Germline V lookup: CDR1 SGHNT, CDR2 YYREEE (reference sequence). The CDR3 is 18 residues long. Trimming left V 2 bases short and J 7 bases short, with 27 bases between. DNA for the CDR3: TGTGCCAGCAGCTTCAATCCCGTACAGCCGACTTGGGGGGATGAAGCTTTCTTT. Protein sequence: CASSFNPVQPTWGDEAFF.

This clonotype was recorded at least ten times. The rearrangement links TRBV10-3 to TRBJ1-1; 8 bases are a match to TRBD1. CDR1 ENHRY and CDR2 SYGVKD come from the germline V gene. The CDR3 consists of 14 residues. J lost 6 bases, V lost 3 bases, and 6 bases had no gene match. CDR3 nucleotide sequence: TGTGCCATCAGTGAACAGGGGGATATGGCTGAAGCTTTCTTT. Encoded protein: CAISEQGDMAEAFF.

This clonotype has a count of ten or more. The J gene is TRBJ2-7, the V gene TRBV6-5; D uncertain. Looked up from germline, CDR1 is MNHEY and CDR2 is SVGAGI. V dropped 0 bases and J dropped 3 bases, with 9 bases sitting between them. This CDR3 has 14 residues. This CDR3 reads CASSYSVESYEQYF. CDR3 sequence (DNA): TGTGCCAGCAGTTACTCGGTGGAGAGCTACGAGCAGTACTTC.

The rearrangement links TRBV15 to TRBJ2-7; D may be TRBD2 (6 bases). Germline assignment: CDR1 LNHNV and CDR2 YYDKDF (reference sequence). The length of the CDR3 is 15 residues. Trimming removed 4 bases from V and 3 bases from J, with 16 bases in between. CDR3 sequence reads: CATSKARERGYEQYF. The DNA of the CDR3 is TGTGCCACCAGCAAGGCCCGGGAGAGGGGCTACGAGCAGTACTTC.

This clonotype appeared a single time. V and J are TRBV5-5 and TRBJ1-2; the D is unclear. This CDR3 comprises 16 residues. Between the trimmed V and J ends, which lost 0 bases and 0 bases, there was a span of 12 bases. In germline, CDR1 is SGHKS, CDR2 YYEKEE (reference sequence). This chain's CDR3 is CASSLAAGPTNYGYTF. CDR3 bases: TGTGCCAGCAGCTTGGCCGCGGGCCCTACTAACTATGGCTACACCTTC.

This clonotype has only a few counts. The chain employs TRBV19 and TRBJ2-1; tentative D call: TRBD2 (6 bases). Germline V gene lookup returns CDR1 LNHDA and CDR2 SQIVND (reference sequence). This CDR3 comprises 15 residues. V lost 1 base and J 7 bases, leaving 14 bases between the germline ends. The CDR3 spells CASSIVPGAGNEQFF. The CDR3 DNA follows: TGTGCCAGTAGTATAGTGCCGGGAGCAGGTAATGAGCAGTTCTTC.

The rearrangement joins TRBV19 to TRBJ1-5, with a weak D call TRBD1 (6 bases). V was trimmed by 7 bases and J by 4 bases, leaving 8 bases between them. Germline V gives CDR1 LNHDA, CDR2 SQIVND (reference sequence). The CDR3 covers 12 residues. The CDR3 is CASNDRNQPQHF. The CDR3, as DNA: TGTGCCAGTAATGACAGGAATCAGCCCCAGCATTTT.

The chain employs TRBV20-1 and TRBJ2-4; 7 bases match TRBD2. Losses at the gene ends were 8 bases for V and 2 bases for J; bases not matched to a gene: 9. Germline CDR1 and CDR2: DFQATT and SNEGSKA (reference sequence). This CDR3 has 14 amino acids. The CDR3 here is CSSGRARTKNIQYF. The CDR3 bases are TGCAGTTCAGGGAGGGCCCGGACCAAAAACATTCAGTACTTC.

The chain recombines TRBV10-3 with TRBJ1-1; 8 positions agree with TRBD1. From germline, CDR1 is ENHRY and CDR2 SYGVKD. Trimming took 3 bases from V and 6 from J; bases not matched to a gene: 9. This CDR3 spans 15 amino acids. The CDR3 DNA is TGTGCCATCAGTGACCGGCAGGTACAGGGGGCTGAAGCTTTCTTT. This gives the protein CAISDRQVQGAEAFF.

The J gene is TRBJ1-2, the V gene TRBV13; D remains ambiguous. The germline gives CDR1 PRHDT, CDR2 FYEKMQ (reference sequence). V was trimmed by 0 bases and J by 5 bases, leaving 10 bases between them. There are 14 residues in the CDR3. CDR3: CASSLGGSGYGYTF. DNA of the CDR3: TGTGCCAGCAGCTTAGGAGGGAGTGGGTATGGCTACACCTTC.

This clonotype was counted at least ten times. This chain connects TRBV12-3 or TRBV12-4 to TRBJ2-3; 10 bases fit TRBD2. This CDR3 spans 15 amino acids. With 4 bases clipped from V and 1 base from J, the junction kept 2 bases outside the gene matches. The DNA for the CDR3 is TGTGCCAGCAGTTCTAGCGGGAGTGGCACAGATACGCAGTATTTT. It encodes CASSSSGSGTDTQYF.

This clonotype was observed at least ten times. The CDR3 DNA is TGTGCCAGCAGTTTAGTGGGGCGGTCAAACACTGAAGCTTTCTTT. As protein: CASSLVGRSNTEAFF. The genes are TRBV12-3 or TRBV12-4 and TRBJ1-1, with D possibly matching TRBD1 (5 bases). The CDR3 spans 15 residues. V was clipped by 1 base and J by 2 bases, with 11 bases between them.

This clonotype was seen at least ten times. The chain has TRBV19 and TRBJ1-2, with D uncertain. The CDR3 is 14 amino acids. Trimming cost V 3 bases and J 8 bases, with 16 bases left between them. From germline, CDR1 is LNHDA and CDR2 SQIVND (reference sequence). CDR3 in DNA: TGTGCCAGTAGTATCCCGGACGTATTAAGCGGCTACACCTTC. It encodes CASSIPDVLSGYTF.

The CDR3 is CSASVAGGAYEQYF. DNA for the CDR3: TGCAGTGCTAGTGTAGCGGGAGGGGCCTACGAGCAGTACTTC. The V call is TRBV20-1, the J call TRBJ2-7, with 11 bases identical to TRBD2. Germline lookup yields CDR1 DFQATT and CDR2 SNEGSKA (reference sequence). The ends lost 3 bases at V and 2 bases at J; junction bases unmatched: 3. CDR3 length equals 14 residues.